These T cell receptor beta chains were read from a single sample in a study of CD8+ T cells in alopecia areata. Only in-frame clones appear in the TCRdb table, and some are missing; sequencing was by immunoSEQ multiplex PCR. The sample lists roughly 190,000 clones, more than 55% occurring once. Here the sequenced sample was CD4+ T cells sorted from blood, taken at week 4, from a patient treated with tofacitinib. Every receptor here comes from a human donor with alopecia areata. CDR3s include the opening cysteine and the closing phenylalanine or tryptophan. A D gene is named only where the DNA matches it firmly. Size is stated for part of the rows, as once, few or many counts, or as a class when the clone is expanded.

>TRBV30|-|few|TRBJ1-6
TGTGCCTGGAGTAAGGGTTTTCCAGGTAATTCACCCCTCCACTTT
CAWSKGFPGNSPLHF
>TRBV10-3|TRBD1|-|TRBJ1-2
TGTGCCATCAGTGATCCCCGGGACAGCCCTAACTATGGCTACACCTTC
CAISDPRDSPNYGYTF
>TRBV4-1|TRBD2|-|TRBJ2-2
TGCGCCAGCAGCCAAGGTCCTAGCGGGGGGACGAACACCGGGGAGCTGTTTTTT
CASSQGPSGGTNTGELFF
>TRBV25-1|-|once|TRBJ2-7
TGTGCCAGCAGTGAGGCGGGGACAGAGACGCAGTACTTC
CASSEAGTETQYF
>TRBV7-9|-|few|TRBJ1-1
TGTGCCAGCAGCGGAGGACAGACCCGAGGCACTGAAGCTTTCTTT
CASSGGQTRGTEAFF
>TRBV6-5|-|-|TRBJ1-5
TGTGCCAGCAGTCGGACAGTGTATAGCAATCAGCCCCAGCATTTT
CASSRTVYSNQPQHF
>TRBV11-2|-|-|TRBJ2-1
TGTGCCAGCAGCTTGGGCAGGCATGAGCAGTTCTTC
CASSLGRHEQFF
>TRBV4-1|-|few|TRBJ1-5
TGCGCCAGCAGCCAAGAGACAAGGGATCAGCCCCAGCATTTT
CASSQETRDQPQHF
>TRBV29-1|-|-|TRBJ1-2
TGCAGCGTTAGGTTAGACGATGGCTACACCTTC
CSVRLDDGYTF
>TRBV5-1|-|once|TRBJ2-5
TGCGCCAGCAGCTTGACTGGCCGGTCCCAAGAGACCCAGTACTTC
CASSLTGRSQETQYF
>TRBV20-1|-|few|TRBJ2-5
TGCAGTGCGAGCCAAGGGGAGACCCAGTACTTC
CSASQGETQYF
>TRBV25-1|-|-|TRBJ1-2
TGTGCCAGCAGTGGGCAGCCTAACTATGGCTACACCTTC
CASSGQPNYGYTF
>TRBV5-6|-|-|TRBJ2-1
TGTGCCAGCAGCTCCCGATCTGAGCAGTTCTTC
CASSSRSEQFF
>TRBV7-2|TRBD2|-|TRBJ2-1
TGTGCCAGCAGCCCACTGAAGACTAGCGCGGACAATGAGCAGTTCTTC
CASSPLKTSADNEQFF
>TRBV30|-|-|TRBJ2-1
TGTGCCTGGAGAAGGCAGGGAAGAGGTAATGAGCAGTTCTTC
CAWRRQGRGNEQFF
>TRBV6-5|TRBD1|few|TRBJ1-2
TGTGCCAGCAGTCTCACAGGGGTGATGGTCTATGGCTACACCTTC
CASSLTGVMVYGYTF
>TRBV21-1|-|few|TRBJ2-7
TGTGCCAGCAGCAACAAGGGGCTAGTTCTCTCCTACGAGCAGTACTTC
CASSNKGLVLSYEQYF
>TRBV2|TRBD1|once|TRBJ2-7
TGTGCCAGCAGCATAGGACAGGGGGCGTACTACGAGCAGTACTTC
CASSIGQGAYYEQYF
>TRBV28|TRBD1|-|TRBJ2-7
TGTGCCAGCATGGGGGCGACAGGGGCTCCCTACGAGCAGTACTTC
CASMGATGAPYEQYF
>TRBV27|-|-|TRBJ1-2
-
CASSTSTNYGYTF
>TRBV20-1|-|-|TRBJ2-7
TGCAGTGGGGGGACAACCTACGAGCAGTACTTC
CSGGTTYEQYF
>TRBV30|-|-|TRBJ1-5
TGTGCCTGGCGGGAGTTTAGCAATCAGCCCCAGCATTTT
CAWREFSNQPQHF
>TRBV23-1|TRBD1|few|TRBJ1-4
TGCGCCAGTACAGGGGGCTTAGCCTTTGAAAAACTGTTTTTT
CASTGGLAFEKLFF
>TRBV5-1|TRBD2|-|TRBJ2-4
TGCGCCAGCAGCATAGGGACTAGCGGGAACATTCAGTACTTC
CASSIGTSGNIQYF
>TRBV25-1|-|few|TRBJ1-6
TGTGCCAGCAGTGAGATCCGATTCAATTCACCCCTCCACTTT
CASSEIRFNSPLHF